The rows below give T cell receptor beta chains drawn from one sample of a study of T cell responses to AZD1222 COVID-19 vaccine. Some clones are missing from TCRdb's copy, which holds only in-frame ones; the method was immunoSEQ multiplex PCR. The sample has tens of thousands of clones; nearly 90% are singletons. The sequencing used peripheral blood, collected 28 days after the second AZD1222 dose. The receptor source for this set is an adult who received the AZD1222 COVID-19 vaccine. Both conserved end residues are part of each CDR3. A D gene is named only where the DNA matches it firmly. Not every row has a clone size; where given, it reads once, few, many or a size class.

V gene	J gene	CDR3 length	clone size	D gene	CDR3 DNA	CDR3 protein
TRBV9	TRBJ2-7	15	-	TRBD1	TGTGCCAGCAGCGCCAAGGGGGCGAGGGGATACGAGCAGTACTTC	CASSAKGARGYEQYF
TRBV5-8	TRBJ1-2	17	-	-	TGTGCCAGCAGCTTGTTCGTCGGGGACAACCTGGGGAGCGGCTACACCTTC	CASSLFVGDNLGSGYTF
TRBV27	TRBJ1-1	13	-	-	TGTGCCAGCAGTGGGTCGACGAACACTGAAGCTTTCTTT	CASSGSTNTEAFF
TRBV5-1	TRBJ1-3	15	few	TRBD1	TGCGCCAGCAGCTCGGGACAGGGCTCTGGAAACACCATATATTTT	CASSSGQGSGNTIYF
TRBV20-1	TRBJ2-3	17	-	TRBD2	TGCAGTGCTAGTGGACACGGACTAGCGGGAGTACGGGATACGCAGTATTTT	CSASGHGLAGVRDTQYF
TRBV6-5	TRBJ2-1	15	-	TRBD2	TGTGCCAGCAGTCGGACTAGTTGGGGTGTCAATGAGCAGTTCTTC	CASSRTSWGVNEQFF
TRBV12-5	TRBJ1-2	15	-	-	TGTGCTAGTGGACCCCTTGGGCGGAAGATCCTCGGCTACACCTTC	CASGPLGRKILGYTF
TRBV7-9	TRBJ1-1	13	once	-	TGTGCCAGCATCTTACTGCTGAACACTGAAGCTTTCTTT	CASILLLNTEAFF
TRBV7-3	TRBJ2-3	18	-	TRBD2	TGTGCCAGCAGCTTAACCCAAAGCGGGAGCAGCGGCACAGATACGCAGTATTTT	CASSLTQSGSSGTDTQYF
TRBV29-1	TRBJ2-7	15	-	TRBD2	TGCAGCGTTGAACGGCTAGCGGGGATATCCTACGAGCAGTACTTC	CSVERLAGISYEQYF
TRBV4-2	TRBJ2-2	16	-	-	TGTGCCAGCAGCCAAGCTGGGGATTCGAACACCGGGGAGCTGTTTTTT	CASSQAGDSNTGELFF
TRBV12-3/TRBV12-4	TRBJ1-2	13	-	TRBD1	TGTGCCACACTCGCCGGGACAGTGGGCGGCTACACCTTC	CATLAGTVGGYTF
TRBV19	TRBJ1-1	13	-	TRBD1	TGTGCCAGTAGTAACAGGGGGCAGCCTGAAGCTTTCTTT	CASSNRGQPEAFF
TRBV6-6	TRBJ2-7	14	-	TRBD1	TGTGCCAGCAGTTATGGGACAGGGGGCTACGAGCAGTACTTC	CASSYGTGGYEQYF
TRBV6-6	TRBJ1-2	13	-	-	TGTGCCAGCAGCTTAGGAGTTAGCTATGGCTACACCTTC	CASSLGVSYGYTF
TRBV19	TRBJ1-1	15	-	-	TGTGCCAGTAGTAGAACTCCGGGGACGAACACTGAAGCTTTCTTT	CASSRTPGTNTEAFF
TRBV4-3	TRBJ2-1	19	-	-	TGCGCCAGCAGCCAGGTATGGGGGAGTGGCTCCCGCTCCTACAATGAGCAGTTCTTC	CASSQVWGSGSRSYNEQFF
TRBV5-1	TRBJ1-2	13	-	-	TGCGCCAGCAGCTTGGGCAGGGGAGGTGGCTACACCTTC	CASSLGRGGGYTF
TRBV6-5	TRBJ2-7	14	-	TRBD1	TGTGCCAGCAGTTTCCGGGACAGGGCTGACGAGCAGTACTTC	CASSFRDRADEQYF
TRBV28	TRBJ1-4	14	-	-	TGTGCCAGCACTCTCGGGGGGGCGAATGAAAAACTGTTTTTT	CASTLGGANEKLFF
TRBV27	TRBJ1-1	13	-	-	TGTGCCAGCAGTTTCCAGAGAAACACTGAAGCTTTCTTT	CASSFQRNTEAFF
TRBV6-5	TRBJ2-1	15	few	TRBD1	TGTGCCAGCAGTTTACAGGGGGTTCCCTACAATGAGCAGTTCTTC	CASSLQGVPYNEQFF
TRBV7-3	TRBJ1-2	15	-	TRBD1	TGTGCCAGCAGCTTAACGGGACAGAGTAACTATGGCTACACCTTC	CASSLTGQSNYGYTF
TRBV29-1	TRBJ1-1	12	-	-	TGCAGCGTTTTATCCGTGGGAACTGAAGCTTTCTTT	CSVLSVGTEAFF
TRBV19	TRBJ1-5	12	-	-	TGTGCCAGTAGTCCGGTAGGGCAGCCCCAGCATTTT	CASSPVGQPQHF
TRBV5-1	TRBJ2-1	15	once	TRBD2	TGCGCCACCAGACCCCCGGGACTAGCGGGGAATGAGCAGTTCTTC	CATRPPGLAGNEQFF
TRBV2	TRBJ2-7	11	-	-	TGTGCCAGCAGTTCCTCCTACGAGCAGTACTTC	CASSSSYEQYF
TRBV10-3	TRBJ2-7	14	few	TRBD2	TGTGCCATCAGTGAGACGGGAAGCGGGATCGAGCAGTACTTC	CAISETGSGIEQYF
TRBV19	TRBJ1-5	17	-	TRBD1	TGTGCCAGTAGACGGGCGGGGGGACAGGGTCGGGATCAGCCCCAGCATTTT	CASRRAGGQGRDQPQHF
TRBV10-2	TRBJ2-6	14	-	-	TGCGCCAGCAGTGAGAGCTCTGGGGCCAACGTCCTGACTTTC	CASSESSGANVLTF
TRBV7-9	TRBJ2-5	17	-	TRBD2	TGTGCCAGCAGCTCGAAACGGCTAGCGGGAGTCTCGGAGACCCAGTACTTC	CASSSKRLAGVSETQYF
TRBV6-5	TRBJ1-1	13	-	-	TGTGCCAGCAGCGCACCGAGGAACACTGAAGCTTTCTTT	CASSAPRNTEAFF
TRBV12-3/TRBV12-4	TRBJ1-1	12	-	-	TGTGCCAGCAGCACGGGCCTCACTGAAGCTTTCTTT	CASSTGLTEAFF
TRBV18	TRBJ1-5	16	-	-	TGTGCCAGCTCACTCACCGGCGGAGGACAGAATCAGCCCCAGCATTTT	CASSLTGGGQNQPQHF
TRBV24-1	TRBJ1-2	13	-	-	TGTGCCACCAGTGACGGAACCGACTATGGCTACACCTTC	CATSDGTDYGYTF
TRBV5-1	TRBJ1-1	16	-	-	TGCGCCAGCAGCTTGGAACCCCGGGCGGCGAACACTGAAGCTTTCTTT	CASSLEPRAANTEAFF
TRBV5-1	TRBJ1-1	14	-	TRBD1	TGCGCCAGCAGTTTTACAGGGGGATCGGCTGAAGCTTTCTTT	CASSFTGGSAEAFF
TRBV6-6	TRBJ2-3	15	-	-	TGTGCCAGCAAACCCAACTCCGATCGTCCAGATACGCAGTATTTT	CASKPNSDRPDTQYF
TRBV5-5	TRBJ1-6	18	-	-	TGTGCCAGCAGCTTGGTGAGGTCGGGTTCCTCCTATAATTCACCCCTCCACTTT	CASSLVRSGSSYNSPLHF
TRBV18	TRBJ1-6	16	-	-	TGTGCCAGCTCACCACTCGAAGTTAGGGACAATTCACCCCTCCACTTT	CASSPLEVRDNSPLHF
TRBV6-5	TRBJ1-2	14	once	-	TGTGCCAGCAGTTCCCCCCGGCCACCCTATGGCTACACCTTC	CASSSPRPPYGYTF